Listed here are 19 T cell receptor beta chains from one sample, sequenced in a study of a mutant IDH1 vaccine in newly diagnosed glioma. Time point here: week 47, end of study. Vaccinated patients received 300 ug of mutant IDH1 20-mer peptide per dose, with topical imiquimod. Profiling relied on immunoSEQ multiplex PCR, and the TCRdb table lists in-frame clones only, not all of them. The repertoire has about 34,000 clones, approximately 87% of them found once; the top ten carry about 12%. These receptors lack a known antigen. The sample here was PBMCs, taken from a glioma patient whose treatment included an IDH1 peptide vaccine. Every receptor here comes from a young woman with glioma.

V and J are TRBV5-6 and TRBJ2-3; D unresolved. Trimming pared 0 bases from V and 5 bases from J, leaving 7 bases between. The germline CDR1 and CDR2 sequences are SGHDT and YYEEEE. The CDR3 runs to 13 residues. CDR3 nucleotide sequence: TGTGCCAGCAGCTTGGAATTGTTAGATACGCAGTATTTT. This encodes CASSLELLDTQYF.

The chain combines TRBV27 with TRBJ2-3; D may be TRBD2 (6 bases). The ends were cut back, 3 bases at V and 0 bases at J, with 10 bases in the middle. Germline V lookup: CDR1 MNHEY, CDR2 SMNVEV (reference sequence). The CDR3 runs 15 residues. CDR3 in amino acids: CASSFAAGSTDTQYF. The CDR3 region has the DNA TGTGCCAGCAGTTTCGCCGCGGGGAGCACAGATACGCAGTATTTT.

In its sample, this clone was seen once. V is TRBV19 and J is TRBJ1-1; D gene unclear. The CDR3 runs to 15 residues. The ends were cut back, 2 bases at V and 0 bases at J, with 10 bases in the middle. In germline, CDR1 is LNHDA, CDR2 SQIVND (reference sequence). The CDR3 here is CASSITRILNTEAFF. The CDR3 DNA reads as TGTGCCAGTAGTATAACGCGGATTCTGAACACTGAAGCTTTCTTT.

Written as DNA, the CDR3 is TGTGCCAGTAGTTTCCTAGGACAGACGAACACTGAAGCTTTCTTT. It translates to CASSFLGQTNTEAFF. The chain joins TRBV19 to TRBJ1-1; possibly TRBD1 for D (6 bases). The CDR3 is made up of 15 amino acids. Trimming pared 5 bases from V and 1 base from J, leaving 14 bases between. CDR1 and CDR2 from the germline V gene are LNHDA and SQIVND (reference sequence).

This clone was detected only a few times. J is TRBJ1-1 and V is TRBV6-5, with D hard to call. This CDR3 has 11 residues. Germline V gene lookup returns CDR1 MNHEY and CDR2 SVGAGI. The V end was cut by 4 bases, the J end by 5 bases, with 5 bases between. CDR3 in DNA: TGTGCCAGCAGTTCAAGGACTGAAGCTTTCTTT. As protein: CASSSRTEAFF.

The chain employs TRBV2 and TRBJ1-5; maybe TRBD1 (5 bases). Germline V gene sequence: CDR1 SNHLY, CDR2 FYNNEI. V was shortened by 7 bases and J by 4 bases, with 14 bases between the two germline ends. CDR3 length equals 14 residues. CDR3 DNA sequence: TGTGCCAGCACGATTGCAGGGCTAAATCAGCCCCAGCATTTT. This translates into CASTIAGLNQPQHF.

The J gene is TRBJ2-3, the V gene TRBV9, with 12 bases that match TRBD2. Germline V CDR1 and CDR2: SGDLS, YYNGEE. This CDR3 region has 17 residues. Germline trimming cut 3 bases from V and 0 bases from J; bases unmatched to any gene: 5. CDR3 residues: CASSASSGGASTDTQYF. The CDR3 nucleotides read TGTGCCAGCAGCGCCTCTAGCGGGGGGGCTAGCACAGATACGCAGTATTTT.

The chain carries TRBV6-6 and TRBJ2-7, with no clear D. Germline values: CDR1 MNHNY, CDR2 SVGAGI (reference sequence). CDR3 size: 13 residues. The V gene lost 2 bases and the J gene lost 2 bases, with 7 bases spanning the gap. Here the CDR3 reads CASSYGRTYEQYF. As DNA, the CDR3 is TGTGCCAGCAGTTACGGCCGGACCTACGAGCAGTACTTC.

The rearrangement links TRBV29-1 to TRBJ1-1, with 7 positions matching TRBD1. V was pared by 5 bases and J by 4 bases, with 10 bases of the junction left unmatched. Germline V lookup: CDR1 SQVTM, CDR2 ANQGSEA. The CDR3 totals 14 residues. DNA of the CDR3: TGCAGCGTTCCCCCCCCGACAGGGCGCACTGAAGCTTTCTTT. It is translated as CSVPPPTGRTEAFF.

This sequence joins TRBV29-1 and TRBJ1-1; unclear D gene. The CDR3 has 14 amino acids. Germline CDR1 and CDR2: SQVTM and ANQGSEA. V was pared by 7 bases and J by 4 bases, with 19 bases between. The CDR3 DNA reads as TGCAGCGCCACTACCTTGGTCCGAGGCACTGAAGCTTTCTTT. It specifies CSATTLVRGTEAFF.

The J gene is TRBJ1-5, the V gene TRBV6-6, with D possibly matching TRBD1 (5 bases). V dropped 5 bases and J dropped 5 bases, with 19 bases sitting between them. Germline values: CDR1 MNHNY, CDR2 SVGAGI (reference sequence). The CDR3 has 16 amino acids. CDR3 sequence: CASSVPSREPHQPQHF. CDR3 bases: TGTGCCAGCAGTGTGCCATCCAGGGAGCCCCATCAGCCCCAGCATTTT.

The J gene is TRBJ2-7, the V gene TRBV6-5, with D hard to call. Germline lookup yields CDR1 MNHEY and CDR2 SVGAGI. The CDR3 loop spans 14 amino acids. Trimming took 0 bases from V and 0 from J, leaving 6 bases between them. The CDR3 reads CASSYSTHSYEQYF. Written as DNA, the CDR3 is TGTGCCAGCAGTTACTCGACGCACTCCTACGAGCAGTACTTC.

The chain uses TRBV5-6 and TRBJ1-1; D may be TRBD1 (5 bases). V shed 4 bases and J shed 0 bases, with 10 bases lying between them. Germline values: CDR1 SGHDT, CDR2 YYEEEE. The CDR3 is 14 residues long. CDR3: CASSPGGMNTEAFF. The CDR3, as DNA: TGTGCCAGCAGCCCCGGGGGAATGAACACTGAAGCTTTCTTT.

The V and J genes are TRBV19 and TRBJ2-1; 15 bases map to TRBD2. Germline CDR1 and CDR2: LNHDA and SQIVND (reference sequence). After removal of 3 bases from V and 7 bases from J, the junction contained 10 bases not matched to a gene. The CDR3 length is 18 residues. The CDR3 loop is CASSIGTSGGSRWNEQFF. CDR3 DNA sequence: TGTGCCAGTAGTATCGGGACTAGCGGGGGGTCCCGATGGAATGAGCAGTTCTTC.

The chain links TRBV5-6 to TRBJ2-4; a possible D gene is TRBD2 (8 bases). CDR1 and CDR2 (germline): SGHDT, YYEEEE. CDR3 length: 15 amino acids. Trimming took off 7 bases at V and 4 bases at J, with 18 bases between the two ends. CDR3 in amino acids: CASHGGGQRKNIQYF. As DNA, the CDR3 is TGTGCCAGCCACGGGGGGGGACAGAGAAAAAACATTCAGTACTTC.

The rearrangement joins TRBV25-1 to TRBJ2-2, with a possible D match to TRBD1 (5 bases). V was cut by 8 bases and J by 6 bases, with 10 bases left in between. This CDR3 spans 12 amino acids. Germline V gene lookup returns CDR1 MGHDK and CDR2 SYGVNS. Here the CDR3 reads CASLTVPGELFF. Here the CDR3 DNA reads TGTGCCAGCTTGACAGTCCCCGGGGAGCTGTTTTTT.

The rearrangement joins TRBV29-1 to TRBJ1-1; tentatively, D is TRBD1 (5 bases). Trimming removed 5 bases at V and 1 base at J, with 14 bases between. The CDR3 contains 14 residues. Germline V gene data show CDR1 as SQVTM and CDR2 as ANQGSEA. Written as DNA, the CDR3 is TGCAGCGTTTACCGACAGCTACCGAACACTGAAGCTTTCTTT. Its translation is CSVYRQLPNTEAFF.

The V and J genes are TRBV5-4 and TRBJ1-1; TRBD1 is a possible D gene (5 bases). CDR1 and CDR2 (germline): SGHNT, YYREEE (reference sequence). The CDR3 has 13 amino acids. Trimming stripped 0 bases from V and 8 bases from J, with 11 bases between. The CDR3 spells CASSLATEAEAFF. CDR3 sequence (DNA): TGTGCCAGCAGCTTGGCGACAGAGGCGGAAGCTTTCTTT.

The chain is built from TRBV18 and TRBJ1-1; TRBD1 aligns across 9 bases. This CDR3 has 16 amino acids. Per the germline V gene, CDR1 is KGHSH and CDR2 is LQKENI. J lost 7 bases, V lost 3 bases, and 12 bases had no gene match. The CDR3 loop reads CASSPGQGSKGDEAFF. The DNA for the CDR3 is TGTGCCAGCTCACCGGGACAGGGAAGTAAAGGGGATGAAGCTTTCTTT.